Following are 32 T cell receptor beta chains from one sample sequenced in a study of shared clonotypes between healthy human individuals. The method was immunoSEQ multiplex PCR; TCRdb's version includes in-frame clones alone and lacks a portion of them. Of 500,000 to 550,000 clones in the sample, 90% to 97% are singletons; the top ten hold 0.05% to 0.07%. The sample consisted of naive CD4+ T cells sorted from blood. Subset meaning: CD45RA+ positively selected. These receptors were taken from a woman under 40 in good health.

The chain combines TRBV5-1 with TRBJ2-7; D not certain. The ends were cut back, 5 bases at V and 3 bases at J, with 12 bases in the middle. CDR1 and CDR2 from the germline V gene are SGHRS and YFSETQ. CDR3 length equals 13 residues. CDR3 region: CASRSNSFYEQYF. CDR3 coding DNA: TGCGCCAGCAGGAGCAATTCCTTCTACGAGCAGTACTTC.

This rearrangement joins TRBV28 to TRBJ2-3; 9 positions agree with TRBD1. V dropped 6 bases and J dropped 10; count of bases not matched to a gene: 14. The CDR3 length is 15 residues. The germline V gene has CDR1 MDHEN and CDR2 SYDVKM. The CDR3 DNA reads as TGTGCCAGCAGACAGACAGGGGGACCACAGATACCGCAGTATTTT. The encoded protein is CASRQTGGPQIPQYF.

This sequence joins TRBV5-1 and TRBJ1-2; no clear D. The V end lost 0 bases, the J end lost 2 bases, and 8 bases lay between the germline ends. This CDR3 has 14 residues. Germline values: CDR1 SGHRS, CDR2 YFSETQ. In DNA form, the CDR3 reads TGCGCCAGCAGCTTGGGGAGGGAGAACTATGGCTACACCTTC. Translation gives CASSLGRENYGYTF.

Written as DNA, the CDR3 is TGTGCCAGCAGCCTGAGGGCTAGCGGGAGTAGGGCAGATACGCAGTATTTT. This encodes CASSLRASGSRADTQYF. This chain uses TRBV7-9 with TRBJ2-3, with TRBD2 matching 10 bases. The CDR3 runs 17 residues. From germline, CDR1 is SEHNR and CDR2 FQNEAQ (reference sequence). V gave up 5 bases and J gave up 4 bases; unmatched junction bases: 12.

The genes are TRBV28 and TRBJ1-1; 11 bases agree with TRBD1. This CDR3 has 16 residues. In germline, CDR1 is MDHEN, CDR2 SYDVKM. The V gene end was trimmed by 5 bases and the J gene end by 1 base; junction bases not matched to a gene: 6. CDR3 loop: CASSPDRGRGNTEAFF. Written as DNA, the CDR3 is TGTGCCAGCAGTCCGGACAGGGGGCGAGGGAACACTGAAGCTTTCTTT.

This chain joins TRBV6-5 and TRBJ1-2; D is unclear. V shed 7 bases and J shed 2 bases, with 14 bases lying between them. CDR1 and CDR2 (germline): MNHEY, SVGAGI. The CDR3 totals 14 residues. CDR3 in DNA: TGTGCCAGCAACACTCCGAGCAGAAACTATGGCTACACCTTC. Protein sequence: CASNTPSRNYGYTF.

The V gene is TRBV6-5, the J gene TRBJ1-5; TRBD1 might be the D (5 bases). The CDR3 is made up of 14 amino acids. V lost 5 bases and J 0 bases, leaving 8 bases between the germline ends. CDR1 and CDR2 from the germline V gene are MNHEY and SVGAGI. The CDR3 DNA sequence: TGTGCCAGCAGTCAGGGATATAGCAATCAGCCCCAGCATTTT. Translation: CASSQGYSNQPQHF.

This chain links TRBV7-2 with TRBJ1-5; D call uncertain. The CDR3 has 16 amino acids. CDR1 and CDR2 from the germline V gene are SGHTA and FQGNSA. V was shortened by 2 bases and J by 0 bases, with 11 bases between the two germline ends. Here the CDR3 DNA reads TGTGCCAGCAGCTTATCTTTCAGTTATAGCAATCAGCCCCAGCATTTT. This translates into CASSLSFSYSNQPQHF.

V is TRBV18 and J is TRBJ1-1, with D perhaps matching TRBD1 (5 bases). From germline, CDR1 is KGHSH and CDR2 LQKENI. Trimming took 5 bases from V and 2 from J, leaving 9 bases between them. The length of the CDR3 is 13 residues. The DNA of the CDR3 is TGTGCCAGCTCAACGACAGTTAACACTGAAGCTTTCTTT. Residues: CASSTTVNTEAFF. The full variable domain, its missing parts supplied by reference TRBV18 and TRBJ1-1, is NAGVMQNPRHLVRRRGQEARLRCSPMKGHSHVYWYRQLPEEGLKFMVYLQKENIIDESGMPKERFSAEFPKEGPSILRIQQVVRGDSAAYFCASSTTVNTEAFFGQGTRLTVV.

The chain employs TRBV6-1 and TRBJ2-7, with a weak D call TRBD2 (5 bases). Germline V gene data show CDR1 as MNHNS and CDR2 as SASEGT. Trimming took off 7 bases at V and 2 bases at J, with 12 bases between the two ends. CDR3 size: 13 residues. The chain's CDR3 is CASTKVGAYEQYF. CDR3 DNA sequence: TGTGCCAGCACCAAGGTGGGAGCCTACGAGCAGTACTTC.

The table lists this clone with a count of one. The rearrangement joins TRBV5-5 to TRBJ2-7, with no clear D. Between the trimmed V and J ends, which lost 1 base and 6 bases, there was a span of 8 bases. In germline, CDR1 is SGHKS, CDR2 YYEKEE (reference sequence). CDR3 length: 12 residues. The CDR3 DNA follows: TGTGCCAGCAGCTTGAATCGCGCCGAGCAGTACTTC. Amino acids: CASSLNRAEQYF. Together with reference TRBV5-5 and TRBJ2-7, the CDR3 gives the full variable domain: DAGVTQSPTHLIKTRGQQVTLRCSPISGHKSVSWYQQVLGQGPQFIFQYYEKEERGRGNFPDRFSARQFPNYSSELNVNALLLGDSALYLCASSLNRAEQYFGPGTRLTVT.

V and J are TRBV7-9 and TRBJ2-7, with D perhaps being TRBD1 or TRBD2 (5 bases each). Germline V gene lookup returns CDR1 SEHNR and CDR2 FQNEAQ (reference sequence). V was trimmed by 3 bases and J by 4 bases, leaving 13 bases between them. The CDR3 extends over 14 amino acids. The CDR3 nucleotides are TGTGCCAGCAGCTTCGGTGGGGGAATGTACGAGCAGTACTTC. It encodes CASSFGGGMYEQYF. Using reference TRBV7-9 and TRBJ2-7 for the parts outside the CDR3, the full variable domain is DTGVSQNPRHKITKRGQNVTFRCDPISEHNRLYWYRQTLGQGPEFLTYFQNEAQLEKSRLLSDRFSAERPKGSFSTLEIQRTEQGDSAMYLCASSFGGGMYEQYFGPGTRLTVT.

In this sample, this clone turned up a few times. Other DNA sequences of this sample code for an identical CDR3. This rearrangement joins TRBV2 to TRBJ1-5; the D is unclear. Germline loops: CDR1 SNHLY, CDR2 FYNNEI. V dropped 6 bases and J dropped 3 bases, with 6 bases sitting between them. The CDR3 contains 12 residues. This chain's CDR3 is CASSRDNQPQHF. In DNA, the CDR3 is TGTGCCAGCAGCAGAGACAATCAGCCCCAGCATTTT.

This rearrangement joins TRBV9 to TRBJ2-1; TRBD1 agrees at 7 bases. V gave up 4 bases and J gave up 3 bases; unmatched junction bases: 7. Germline lookup yields CDR1 SGDLS and CDR2 YYNGEE. This CDR3 comprises 15 residues. For the CDR3, the DNA is TGTGCCAGCAGCTCGAGGACAGGTGTCTACAATGAGCAGTTCTTC. Translation gives CASSSRTGVYNEQFF.

This chain uses TRBV12-2 with TRBJ2-7. TRBV12-2 is given as a pseudogene. The CDR3 contains 15 residues. This CDR3 reads CAKGRAKRGAYEQYF. The CDR3 coding sequence is TGTGCAAAAGGCAGGGCGAAAAGGGGGGCCTACGAGCAGTACTTC.

V and J are TRBV6-5 and TRBJ1-5; D is unclear. With 1 base removed from V and 9 bases from J, the gap between germline ends came to 7 bases. This CDR3 contains 12 residues. Germline V gene data show CDR1 as MNHEY and CDR2 as SVGAGI. CDR3 bases: TGTGCCAGCAGTTACTATGACGGGCCCCAGCATTTT. Translating gives CASSYYDGPQHF.

This clone was seen only once. The V call is TRBV21-1, the J call TRBJ2-3; the table names TRBD1, a call not compared with the DNA. TRBV21-1 is a pseudogene segment. CDR3 length equals 16 residues. The CDR3 here is CASSKPGQASTDTQYF. Written as DNA, the CDR3 is TGTGCCAGCAGCAAACCTGGACAGGCGAGCACAGATACGCAGTATTTT.

This clone was recorded only once. The chain is built from TRBV27 and TRBJ1-3; D remains ambiguous. Between the trimmed V and J ends, which lost 6 bases and 1 base, there was a span of 13 bases. The CDR3 consists of 15 residues. In germline, CDR1 is MNHEY, CDR2 SMNVEV (reference sequence). CDR3 DNA sequence: TGTGCCAGCAGCCCGGGAGGGTTATCTGGAAACACCATATATTTT. As protein: CASSPGGLSGNTIYF.

The DNA of the CDR3 is TGTGCCAGCAGTTTCCGCCCCGGACAGAACTCCTACGAGCAGTACTTC. As protein: CASSFRPGQNSYEQYF. This sequence joins TRBV11-2 and TRBJ2-7; possibly TRBD1 for D (6 bases). Germline CDR1 reads SGHAT; CDR2 reads FQNNGV. This CDR3 region has 16 residues. V was cut by 6 bases and J by 0 bases, with 18 bases left in between.

The chain links TRBV19 to TRBJ1-5; TRBD1 matches 8 bases. V shed 4 bases and J 4 bases; nucleotides not matched to a gene: 6. CDR3 size: 15 residues. Germline V gene sequence: CDR1 LNHDA, CDR2 SQIVND (reference sequence). The CDR3 reads CASSNDRGPNQPQHF. Here the CDR3 DNA reads TGTGCCAGTAGTAACGACAGGGGCCCGAATCAGCCCCAGCATTTT.

The rearrangement links TRBV23-1 to TRBJ1-2; D call uncertain. TRBV23-1 is an ORF, and what it does is uncertain. The V gene lost 3 bases and the J gene lost 1 base, with 12 bases spanning the gap. CDR3 length: 15 residues. CDR3 nucleotides: TGCGCCAGCAGTCACCGGGAACTACTTAACTATGGCTACACCTTC. Protein sequence: CASSHRELLNYGYTF.

In its sample, this clone was seen a few times. V and J are TRBV20-1 and TRBJ1-2, with no clear D. This CDR3 comprises 11 residues. The germline V and J ends were trimmed by 6 bases and 4 bases, with 9 bases remaining between them. The V gene's germline CDR1 is DFQATT and CDR2 SNEGSKA (reference sequence). The DNA of the CDR3 is TGCAGTGCGGTCGGAACCTATGGCTACACCTTC. Its protein is CSAVGTYGYTF.

This clone was recorded only once. The chain combines TRBV10-3 with TRBJ2-7; a possible D gene is TRBD2 (5 bases). Trimming stripped 8 bases from V and 3 bases from J, with 11 bases between. CDR3 size: 12 residues. Per germline, CDR1 ENHRY and CDR2 SYGVKD. CDR3 nucleotides: TGTGCCATCCGTTACGGGAACTACGAGCAGTACTTC. Amino acid sequence: CAIRYGNYEQYF.

The J gene is TRBJ2-7, the V gene TRBV18; 11 bases fit TRBD2. With V trimmed by 1 base and J by 6 bases, 8 bases remained unmatched. The CDR3 length is 16 residues. Germline values: CDR1 KGHSH, CDR2 LQKENI. The CDR3 DNA follows: TGTGCCAGCTCACCACTAGCGGGAGGGCCGGCTGCCGAGCAGTACTTC. It translates to CASSPLAGGPAAEQYF.

The chain recombines TRBV27 with TRBJ2-1; D is undetermined. Germline CDR1 reads MNHEY; CDR2 reads SMNVEV (reference sequence). The CDR3 runs 13 residues. V lost 3 bases and J lost 5, with 8 bases in between. The CDR3 here is CASSLNPHNEQFF. The CDR3 bases are TGTGCCAGCAGTTTGAACCCCCACAATGAGCAGTTCTTC.

As to this clone: The same CDR3 can be traced to other DNA sequences in this sample. The chain carries TRBV5-1 and TRBJ1-2; D might be TRBD1 (5 bases). CDR1 is SGHRS, CDR2 YFSETQ, per germline. This CDR3 contains 13 residues. Trimming cost V 0 bases and J 5 bases, with 8 bases left between them. In DNA form, the CDR3 reads TGCGCCAGCAGCTTGGGACAGAGTTATGGCTACACCTTC. Translation: CASSLGQSYGYTF.

V is TRBV15 and J is TRBJ1-1; D remains unclear. The germline gives CDR1 LNHNV, CDR2 YYDKDF (reference sequence). Deletions cut 4 bases from V and 0 bases from J, with 18 bases between. The CDR3 sequence is 17 residues long. In nucleotides, the CDR3 is TGTGCCACCAGCATCTTCCTAGGATTTACAATGAACACTGAAGCTTTCTTT. Translating gives CATSIFLGFTMNTEAFF. The entire variable domain, with the rest obtained from reference TRBV15 and TRBJ1-1, is as follows: DAMVIQNPRYQVTQFGKPVTLSCSQTLNHNVMYWYQQKSSQAPKLLFHYYDKDFNNEADTPDNFQSRRPNTSFCFLDIRSPGLGDTAMYLCATSIFLGFTMNTEAFFGQGTRLTVV.

The chain combines TRBV9 with TRBJ2-7; 8 bases line up with TRBD2. The CDR3 has 15 amino acids. The trim removed 0 bases at V and 2 bases at J, leaving 4 bases unmatched. Germline CDR1 is SGDLS and CDR2 is YYNGEE. This CDR3 reads CASSVEVAGPYEQYF. DNA of the CDR3: TGTGCCAGCAGCGTAGAGGTAGCGGGGCCCTACGAGCAGTACTTC.

The V gene is TRBV11-3, the J gene TRBJ1-2; TRBD1 agrees at 11 bases. The CDR3 extends over 15 amino acids. The V gene end was trimmed by 5 bases and the J gene end by 4 bases; junction bases not matched to a gene: 6. Germline CDR1 reads SGHNT; CDR2 reads YENEEA. In nucleotides, the CDR3 is TGTGCCAGCAGCCGACCGGGACAGGGGGGCTATGGCTACACCTTC. This sequence encodes CASSRPGQGGYGYTF.

The chain couples TRBV5-1 to TRBJ2-7; D remains ambiguous. V lost 0 bases and J 2 bases, leaving 12 bases between the germline ends. The CDR3 is made up of 15 amino acids. Germline V gene lookup returns CDR1 SGHRS and CDR2 YFSETQ. CDR3 DNA sequence: TGCGCCAGCAGCTTGGCATCGGAATTGCCCTACGAGCAGTACTTC. This codes for CASSLASELPYEQYF.

V is TRBV7-9 and J is TRBJ2-7, with D maybe TRBD1 (5 bases). In germline, CDR1 is SEHNR, CDR2 FQNEAQ (reference sequence). Deletions cut 5 bases from V and 5 bases from J, with 19 bases between. The CDR3 runs to 15 residues. Written as DNA, the CDR3 is TGTGCCAGCAGCGTAATACAGGTAGCCGACGACGAGCAGTACTTC. Amino acids: CASSVIQVADDEQYF.

This chain links TRBV11-3 with TRBJ2-5; weak D call: TRBD1 (6 bases). This CDR3 is 13 amino acids long. Looked up from germline, CDR1 is SGHNT and CDR2 is YENEEA. Trimming took 4 bases from V and 2 from J, leaving 8 bases between them. CDR3 in amino acids: CASSSGQQETQYF. CDR3 coding DNA: TGTGCCAGCAGCTCTGGACAGCAAGAGACCCAGTACTTC.